This T cell receptor (beta chain) derives from a study of shared clonotypes between healthy human individuals. Points on this clone: Other DNA sequences within the sample encode an identical CDR3.

Data came from immunoSEQ multiplex PCR; TCRdb stores just in-frame clones and leaves some out. The sample has some 740,000 clones, about 91% seen once. CD8 cells regarded as naive lacked CD45RO, were positively chosen for CCR7, and omitted terminally differentiated effector memory CD45RA+ cells. This sequence was found in a man aged 25-40 years in good health. The specimen sequenced was naive CD8+ T cells sorted from blood.

The chain's CDR3 is CASSLQETQYF. As DNA, the CDR3 is TGTGCCAGCAGCCTCCAAGAGACCCAGTACTTC. V gene TRBV11-2 combines with J gene TRBJ2-5; D is unclear. V was pared by 5 bases and J by 1 base, with 2 bases between. The CDR3 runs 11 residues. From germline, CDR1 is SGHAT and CDR2 FQNNGV.